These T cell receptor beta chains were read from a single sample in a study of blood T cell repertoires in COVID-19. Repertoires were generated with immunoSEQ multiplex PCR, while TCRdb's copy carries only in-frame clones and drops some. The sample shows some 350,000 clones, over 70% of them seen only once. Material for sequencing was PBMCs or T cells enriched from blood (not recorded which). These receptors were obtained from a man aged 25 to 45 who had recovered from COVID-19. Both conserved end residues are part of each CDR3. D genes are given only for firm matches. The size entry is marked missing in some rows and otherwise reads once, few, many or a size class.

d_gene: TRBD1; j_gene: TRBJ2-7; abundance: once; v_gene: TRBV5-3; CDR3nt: TGTGCCAGAAATGCCGGACAGGGAGAGGACGAGCAGTACTTC; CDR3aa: CARNAGQGEDEQYF
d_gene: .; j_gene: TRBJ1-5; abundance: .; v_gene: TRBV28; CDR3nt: TGTGCCAGCAGCCACAGGGTATGGCGGGGCAATCAGCCCCAGCATTTT; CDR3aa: CASSHRVWRGNQPQHF
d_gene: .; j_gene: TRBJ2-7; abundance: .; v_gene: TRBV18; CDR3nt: TGTGCCAGCTCACCCTCACAGACCTCCTACGAGCAGTACTTC; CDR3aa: CASSPSQTSYEQYF
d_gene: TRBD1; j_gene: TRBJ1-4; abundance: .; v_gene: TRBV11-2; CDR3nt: TGTGCCAGCAGCCCGAGGGGGGACAGCCCGAATGAAAAACTGTTTTTT; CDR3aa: CASSPRGDSPNEKLFF
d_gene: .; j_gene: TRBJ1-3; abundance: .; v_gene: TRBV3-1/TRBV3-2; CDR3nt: TGTGCCAGCAGCCCGTCAGGGAGGGGAAACACCATATATTTT; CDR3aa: CASSPSGRGNTIYF
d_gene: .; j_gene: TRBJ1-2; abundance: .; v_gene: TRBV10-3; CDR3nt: TGTGCCATCAGTGACCCTCGGGCAGGGGACTATGGCTACACCTTC; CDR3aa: CAISDPRAGDYGYTF
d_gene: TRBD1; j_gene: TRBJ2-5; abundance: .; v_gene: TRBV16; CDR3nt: TGTGCCAGCAGCCAATCGACAGGGTGGGAGGAGACCCAGTACTTC; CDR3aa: CASSQSTGWEETQYF
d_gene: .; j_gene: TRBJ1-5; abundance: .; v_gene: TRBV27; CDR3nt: TGTGCCAGCAGAGAGGGCTTCTATAGCAATCAGCCCCAGCATTTT; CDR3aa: CASREGFYSNQPQHF
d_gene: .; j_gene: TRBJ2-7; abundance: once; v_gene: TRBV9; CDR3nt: TGTGCCAGCAGCGGAGGGTGGGGAGGCGAGCAGTACTTC; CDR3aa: CASSGGWGGEQYF
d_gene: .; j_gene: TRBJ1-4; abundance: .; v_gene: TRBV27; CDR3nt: TGTGCCAGCAGACCGACAGGATCCACTAATGAAAAACTGTTTTTT; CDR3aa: CASRPTGSTNEKLFF
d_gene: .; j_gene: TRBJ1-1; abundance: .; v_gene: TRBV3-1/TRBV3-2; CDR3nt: TGTGCCAGCAGCCAAGCAGTGAACACTGAAGCTTTCTTT; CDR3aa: CASSQAVNTEAFF
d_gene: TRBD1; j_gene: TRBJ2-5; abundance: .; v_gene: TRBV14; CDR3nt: TGTGCCAGCAGCCAGGGCAGGGGGCCCCAAGAGACCCAGTACTTC; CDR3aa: CASSQGRGPQETQYF
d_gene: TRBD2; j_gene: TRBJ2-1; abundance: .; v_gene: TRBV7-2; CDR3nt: TGTGCCAGCAGCTACAGCGGGGGGGCCTACAATGAGCAGTTCTTC; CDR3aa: CASSYSGGAYNEQFF
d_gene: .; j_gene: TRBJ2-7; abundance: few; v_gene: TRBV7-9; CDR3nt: TGTGCCAGCAGCTTGACGGGTAGCCACGAGCAGTACTTC; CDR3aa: CASSLTGSHEQYF
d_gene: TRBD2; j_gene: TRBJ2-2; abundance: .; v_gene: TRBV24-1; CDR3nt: TGTGCCACCAGTGATTTTGGGGGGGTACACACCGGGGAGCTGTTTTTT; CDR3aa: CATSDFGGVHTGELFF
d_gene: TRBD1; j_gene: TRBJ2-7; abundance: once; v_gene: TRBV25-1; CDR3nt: TGTGCCAGCAGCCCCCGGGGACAGGTAAGGGAGCAGTACTTC; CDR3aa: CASSPRGQVREQYF
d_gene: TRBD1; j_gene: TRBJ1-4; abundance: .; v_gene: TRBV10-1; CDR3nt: TGCGCCAGCAGCCGAGGGACAGGGAGGAGTGAAAAACTGTTTTTT; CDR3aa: CASSRGTGRSEKLFF
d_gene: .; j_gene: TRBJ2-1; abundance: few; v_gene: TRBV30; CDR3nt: TGTGCCTGGAGTGTATTAGTAAGGGGAGAGCAGTTCTTC; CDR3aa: CAWSVLVRGEQFF
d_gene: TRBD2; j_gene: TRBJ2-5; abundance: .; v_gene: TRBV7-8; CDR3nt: TGTGCCAGCAGTACTAGCGGGGGGTATGAGACCCAGTACTTC; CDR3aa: CASSTSGGYETQYF
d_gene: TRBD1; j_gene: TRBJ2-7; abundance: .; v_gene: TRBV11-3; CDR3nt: TGTGCCAGCAGCTTAGATAGGGGACAGGGAGCGGAGCAGTACTTC; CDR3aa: CASSLDRGQGAEQYF
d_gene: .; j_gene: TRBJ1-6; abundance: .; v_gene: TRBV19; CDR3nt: TGTGCCAGTAGTATAGAGACAGGTGATAATTCACCCCTCCACTTT; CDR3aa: CASSIETGDNSPLHF
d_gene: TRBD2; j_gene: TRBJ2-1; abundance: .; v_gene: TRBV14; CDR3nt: TGTGCCAGCAGCCCCTGGTTGGGTAGCGGGGGCACCAGCTCCTACAATGAGCAGTTCTTC; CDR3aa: CASSPWLGSGGTSSYNEQFF
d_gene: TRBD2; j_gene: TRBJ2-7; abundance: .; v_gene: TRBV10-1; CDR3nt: TGCGCCAGCGCCAGTTCAGTGCTTCGGGGGGGGGCCTACGAGCAGTACTTC; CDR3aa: CASASSVLRGGAYEQYF
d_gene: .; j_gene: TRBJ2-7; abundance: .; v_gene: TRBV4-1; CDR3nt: TGCGCCAGCAGCCAAGTTTTAATCCCTCTCTACAAGGCAGGAACCTACGAGCAGTACTTC; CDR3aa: CASSQVLIPLYKAGTYEQYF
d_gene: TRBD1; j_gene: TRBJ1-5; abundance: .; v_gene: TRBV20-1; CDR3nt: TGCAGTGCTAGTCCCTACAGGGGCGGCAATCAGCCCCAGCATTTT; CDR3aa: CSASPYRGGNQPQHF
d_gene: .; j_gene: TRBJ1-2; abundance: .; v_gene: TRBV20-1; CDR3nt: TGCAGCCCGACAGGTCCCTATGGCTACACCTTC; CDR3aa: CSPTGPYGYTF
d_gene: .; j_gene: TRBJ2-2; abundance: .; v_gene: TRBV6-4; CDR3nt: TGTGCCAGCAGTCCCCAGGGGAACACCGGGGAGCTGTTTTTT; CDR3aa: CASSPQGNTGELFF
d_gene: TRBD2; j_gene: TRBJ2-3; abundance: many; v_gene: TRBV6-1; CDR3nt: TGTGCCAGCAGTGAACTAGCGGGGGGGCCAGATACGCAGTATTTT; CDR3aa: CASSELAGGPDTQYF
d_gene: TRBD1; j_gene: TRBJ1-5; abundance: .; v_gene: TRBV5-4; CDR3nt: TGTGCCAGCAGCAGGGATATGGGACAGGGAAATCAGCCCCAGCATTTT; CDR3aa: CASSRDMGQGNQPQHF
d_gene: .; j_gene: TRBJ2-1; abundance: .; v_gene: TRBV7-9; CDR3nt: TGTGCCAGCAGCTCGACGCCGGGTATAATCAGCTCCTACAATGAGCAGTTCTTC; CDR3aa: CASSSTPGIISSYNEQFF
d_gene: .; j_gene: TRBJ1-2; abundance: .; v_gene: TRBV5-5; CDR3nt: TGTGCCAGCAGCCCCCAGCGACAGGCGCCCTATGGCTACACCTTC; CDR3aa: CASSPQRQAPYGYTF
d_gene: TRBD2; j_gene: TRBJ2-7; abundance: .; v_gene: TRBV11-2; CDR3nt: TGTGCCAGCAGCCCTCATCAAGGACTAGCGATAATGAACGAGCAGTACTTC; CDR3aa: CASSPHQGLAIMNEQYF
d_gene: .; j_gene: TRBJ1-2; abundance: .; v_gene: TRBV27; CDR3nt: TGTGCCAGCAGTTCAAGGGGGGGCTATGGCTACACCTTC; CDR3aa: CASSSRGGYGYTF
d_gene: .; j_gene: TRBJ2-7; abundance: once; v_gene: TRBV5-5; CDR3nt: TGTGCCAGCAGCTTGGCCGATTCTTGGGGACTTGTTGACGAGCAGTACTTC; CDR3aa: CASSLADSWGLVDEQYF
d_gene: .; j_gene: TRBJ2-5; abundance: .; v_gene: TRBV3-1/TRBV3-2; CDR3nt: TGTGCCAGCAGCCAAGGGTGGGGTAGCGCTCAGGAGACCCAGTACTTC; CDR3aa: CASSQGWGSAQETQYF
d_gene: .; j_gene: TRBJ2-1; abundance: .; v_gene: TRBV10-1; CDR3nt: TGCGCCAGCAGTGATGAGCGGCGGAATGAGCAGTTCTTC; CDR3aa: CASSDERRNEQFF
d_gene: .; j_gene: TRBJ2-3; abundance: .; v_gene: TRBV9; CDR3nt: TGTGCCAGCAGCGTAGAGTGGCGGGTCACAGATACGCAGTATTTT; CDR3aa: CASSVEWRVTDTQYF
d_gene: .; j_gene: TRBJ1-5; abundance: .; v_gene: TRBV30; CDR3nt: TGTGCCTGGGGGACTGCTTTTAATCAGCCCCAGCATTTT; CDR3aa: CAWGTAFNQPQHF
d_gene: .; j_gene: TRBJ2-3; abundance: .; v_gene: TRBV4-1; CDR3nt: TGCGCCAGCAGCTCGATTACTAGCCCGACAGATACGCAGTATTTT; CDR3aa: CASSSITSPTDTQYF
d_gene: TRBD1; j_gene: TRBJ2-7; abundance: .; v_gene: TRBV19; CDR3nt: TGTGCCAGTAGTATTGGACAGGGGATTTACGAGCAGTACTTC; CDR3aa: CASSIGQGIYEQYF
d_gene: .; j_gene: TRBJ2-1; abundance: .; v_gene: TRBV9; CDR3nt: TGTGCCAGCAGCGTCTCCTCTGGGGCAACCCCCGGCAATGAGCAGTTCTTC; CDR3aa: CASSVSSGATPGNEQFF
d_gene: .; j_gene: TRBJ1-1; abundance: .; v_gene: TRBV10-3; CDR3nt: TGTGCCATCAGTGAGACAGACAACACTGAAGCTTTCTTT; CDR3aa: CAISETDNTEAFF
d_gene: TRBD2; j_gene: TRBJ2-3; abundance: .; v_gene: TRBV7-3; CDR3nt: TGTGCCAGCAGCCTAAGGGCTAGCGGAGTCGGAGATACGCAGTATTTT; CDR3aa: CASSLRASGVGDTQYF
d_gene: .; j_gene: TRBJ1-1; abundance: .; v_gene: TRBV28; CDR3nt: TGTGCCAGCATCGTGGGACACCTGAACACTGAAGCTTTCTTT; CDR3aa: CASIVGHLNTEAFF
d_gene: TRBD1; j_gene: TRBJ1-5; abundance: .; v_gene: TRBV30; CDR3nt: TGTGCCTGGAGTCACGGACAGGGCAATCAGCCCCAGCATTTT; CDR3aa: CAWSHGQGNQPQHF
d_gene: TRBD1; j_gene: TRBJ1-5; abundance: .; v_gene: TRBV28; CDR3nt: TGTGCCAGCAGCTCCCTAGATTTAGGACAGGGTTATAAGCCCCAGCATTTT; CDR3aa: CASSSLDLGQGYKPQHF
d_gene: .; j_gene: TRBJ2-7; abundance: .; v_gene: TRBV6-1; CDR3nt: TGTGCCAGCAGTGAAGACCAGGGTTACGAGCAGTACTTC; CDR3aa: CASSEDQGYEQYF
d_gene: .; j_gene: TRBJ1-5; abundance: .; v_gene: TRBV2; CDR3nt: TGTGCCAGCAAAGTAGGGCCAGGGATAAATCAGCCCCAGCATTTT; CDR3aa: CASKVGPGINQPQHF
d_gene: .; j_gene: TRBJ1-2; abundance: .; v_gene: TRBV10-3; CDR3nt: TGTGCCATCAGTGGAAGACAGAGTTTTAACTATGGCTACACCTTC; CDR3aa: CAISGRQSFNYGYTF
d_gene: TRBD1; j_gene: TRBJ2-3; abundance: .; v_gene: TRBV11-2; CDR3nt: TGTGCCAGCAGCGGGCCTGGGACAGGGGCGAGGGATACGCAGTATTTT; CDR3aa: CASSGPGTGARDTQYF
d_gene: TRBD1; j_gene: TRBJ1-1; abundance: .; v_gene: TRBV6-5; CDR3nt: TGTGCCAGCAGTTACTCGACAGGGGCCACTGAAGCTTTCTTT; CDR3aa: CASSYSTGATEAFF
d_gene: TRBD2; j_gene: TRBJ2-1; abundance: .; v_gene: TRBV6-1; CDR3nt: TGTGCCAGCAGTGAACTAGCGGGGGGCTACAATGAGCAGTTCTTC; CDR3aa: CASSELAGGYNEQFF
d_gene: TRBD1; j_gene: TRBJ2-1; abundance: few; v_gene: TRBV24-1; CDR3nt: TGTGCCACCAGTGGTCCCAGGGGGAGCTCCTACAATGAGCAGTTCTTC; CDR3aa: CATSGPRGSSYNEQFF